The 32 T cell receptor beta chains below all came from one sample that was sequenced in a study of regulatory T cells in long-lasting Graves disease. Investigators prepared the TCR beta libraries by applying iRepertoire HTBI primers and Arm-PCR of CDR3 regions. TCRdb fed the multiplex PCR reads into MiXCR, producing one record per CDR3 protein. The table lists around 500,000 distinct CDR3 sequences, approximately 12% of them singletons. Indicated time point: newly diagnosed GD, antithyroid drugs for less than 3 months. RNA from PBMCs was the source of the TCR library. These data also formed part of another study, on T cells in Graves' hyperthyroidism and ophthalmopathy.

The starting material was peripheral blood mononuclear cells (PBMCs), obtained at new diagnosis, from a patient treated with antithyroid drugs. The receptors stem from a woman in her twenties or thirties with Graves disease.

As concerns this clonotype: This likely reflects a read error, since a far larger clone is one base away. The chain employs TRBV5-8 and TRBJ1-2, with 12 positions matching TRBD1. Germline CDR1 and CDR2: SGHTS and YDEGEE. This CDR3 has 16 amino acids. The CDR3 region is CASSSGQGAFASGYIF. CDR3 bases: TGTGCCAGCAGTTCGGGACAGGGGGCTTTCGCTTCGGGCTACATCTTC.

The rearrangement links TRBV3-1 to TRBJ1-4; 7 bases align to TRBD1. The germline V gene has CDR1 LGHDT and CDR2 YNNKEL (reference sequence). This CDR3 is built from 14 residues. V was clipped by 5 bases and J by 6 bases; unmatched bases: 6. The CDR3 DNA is TGTGCCAGCAGCAAGACAGGGTTAGATGAAAAACTGTTTTTT. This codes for CASSKTGLDEKLFF.

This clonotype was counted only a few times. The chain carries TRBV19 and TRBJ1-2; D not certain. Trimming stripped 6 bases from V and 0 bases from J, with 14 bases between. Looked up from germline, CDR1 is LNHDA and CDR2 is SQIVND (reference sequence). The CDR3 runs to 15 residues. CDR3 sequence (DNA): TGTGCCAGTAGGCACACCGGAGCTACTAACTATGGCTACACCTTC. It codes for CASRHTGATNYGYTF.

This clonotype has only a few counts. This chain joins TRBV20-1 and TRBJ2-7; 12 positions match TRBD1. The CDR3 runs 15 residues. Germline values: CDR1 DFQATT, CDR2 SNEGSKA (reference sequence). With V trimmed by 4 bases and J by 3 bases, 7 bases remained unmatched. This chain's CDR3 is CSATPGTGGIYEQYF. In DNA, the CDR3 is TGCAGTGCTACCCCCGGGACAGGGGGCATCTACGAGCAGTACTTC.

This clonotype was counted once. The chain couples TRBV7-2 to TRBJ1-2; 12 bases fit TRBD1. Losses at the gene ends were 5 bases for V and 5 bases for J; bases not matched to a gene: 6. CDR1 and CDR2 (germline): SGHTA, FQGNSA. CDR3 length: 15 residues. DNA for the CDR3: TGTGCCAGCAGCCGTCTGGGACAGGGGGCGTATGGCTACACCTTC. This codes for CASSRLGQGAYGYTF.

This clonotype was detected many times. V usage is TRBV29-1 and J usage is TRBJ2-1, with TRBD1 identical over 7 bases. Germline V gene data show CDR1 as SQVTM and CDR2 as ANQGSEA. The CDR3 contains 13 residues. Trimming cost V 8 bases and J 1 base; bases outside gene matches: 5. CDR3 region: CSFRDSSYNEQFF. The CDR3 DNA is TGCAGCTTTAGGGACAGTTCCTACAATGAGCAGTTCTTC.

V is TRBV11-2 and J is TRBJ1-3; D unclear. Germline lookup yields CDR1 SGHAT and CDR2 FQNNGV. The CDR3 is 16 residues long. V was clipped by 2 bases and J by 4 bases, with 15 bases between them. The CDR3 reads CASSLRPLPPGNTIYF. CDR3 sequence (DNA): TGTGCCAGCAGCTTACGTCCGCTCCCCCCGGGAAACACCATATATTTT.

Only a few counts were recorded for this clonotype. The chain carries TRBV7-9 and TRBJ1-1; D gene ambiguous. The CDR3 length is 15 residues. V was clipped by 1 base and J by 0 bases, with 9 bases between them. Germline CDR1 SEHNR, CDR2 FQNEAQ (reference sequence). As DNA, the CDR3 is TGTGCCAGCAGCTTAGTCGAGGATTTGAACACTGAAGCTTTCTTT. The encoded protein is CASSLVEDLNTEAFF.

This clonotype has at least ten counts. CDR3 nucleotides: TGTGCCAGCAGCTTAGGGACATTGGATAATGAAAAACTGTTTTTT. This translates into CASSLGTLDNEKLFF. The chain recombines TRBV7-2 with TRBJ1-4; a weak D match, TRBD1 (5 bases). Trimming removed 1 base at V and 4 bases at J, with 10 bases between. The CDR3 is 15 residues long. CDR1 and CDR2 (germline): SGHTA, FQGNSA.

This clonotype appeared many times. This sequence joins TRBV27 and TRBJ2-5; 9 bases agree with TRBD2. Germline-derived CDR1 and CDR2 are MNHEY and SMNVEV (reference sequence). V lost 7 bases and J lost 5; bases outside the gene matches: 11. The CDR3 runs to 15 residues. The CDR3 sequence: CASKRAGGSPETQYF. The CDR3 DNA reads TGTGCCAGCAAGCGAGCGGGAGGAAGTCCCGAGACCCAGTACTTC.

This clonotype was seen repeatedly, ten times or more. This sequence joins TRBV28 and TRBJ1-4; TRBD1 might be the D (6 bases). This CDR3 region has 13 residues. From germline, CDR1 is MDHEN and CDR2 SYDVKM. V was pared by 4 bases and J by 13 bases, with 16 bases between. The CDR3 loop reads CASSSGTGPRLFF. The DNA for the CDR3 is TGTGCCAGCAGTTCCGGAACAGGGCCGAGACTGTTTTTT.

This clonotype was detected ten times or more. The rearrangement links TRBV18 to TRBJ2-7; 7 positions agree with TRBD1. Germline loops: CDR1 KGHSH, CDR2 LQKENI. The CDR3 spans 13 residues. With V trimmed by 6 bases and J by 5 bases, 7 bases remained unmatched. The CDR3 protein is CASSRGQADEQYF. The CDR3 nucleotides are TGTGCCAGCTCCCGTGGACAGGCGGACGAGCAGTACTTC. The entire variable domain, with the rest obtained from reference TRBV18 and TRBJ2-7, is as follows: NAGVMQNPRHLVRRRGQEARLRCSPMKGHSHVYWYRQLPEEGLKFMVYLQKENIIDESGMPKERFSAEFPKEGPSILRIQQVVRGDSAAYFCASSRGQADEQYFGPGTRLTVT.

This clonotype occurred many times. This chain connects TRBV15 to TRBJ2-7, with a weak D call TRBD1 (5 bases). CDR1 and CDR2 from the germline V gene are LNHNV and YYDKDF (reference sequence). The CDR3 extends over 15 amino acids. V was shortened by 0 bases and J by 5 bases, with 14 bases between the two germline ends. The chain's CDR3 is CATSREDTPLHEQYF. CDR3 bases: TGTGCCACCAGCAGAGAGGACACCCCTTTGCACGAGCAGTACTTC.

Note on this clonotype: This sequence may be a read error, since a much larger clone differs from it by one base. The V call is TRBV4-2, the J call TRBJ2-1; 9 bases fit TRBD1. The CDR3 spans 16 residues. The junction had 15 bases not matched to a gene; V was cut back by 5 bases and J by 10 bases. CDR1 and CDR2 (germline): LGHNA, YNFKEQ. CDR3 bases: TGTGCCAGCAGCAAACAAGGGACAGGGCACCTCCACGAGCAGTTCTTC. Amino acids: CASSKQGTGHLHEQFF.

CDR3 bases: TGTGCCAGCAGTTACCTAGCCGGGTACAATGAGCAGTTCTTC. Protein sequence: CASSYLAGYNEQFF. The genes are TRBV6-2 or TRBV6-3 and TRBJ2-1; TRBD2 might be the D (5 bases). Deletions cut 2 bases from V and 4 bases from J, with 9 bases between. The length of the CDR3 is 14 residues. CDR1 and CDR2 (germline): MNHEY, SVGEGT.

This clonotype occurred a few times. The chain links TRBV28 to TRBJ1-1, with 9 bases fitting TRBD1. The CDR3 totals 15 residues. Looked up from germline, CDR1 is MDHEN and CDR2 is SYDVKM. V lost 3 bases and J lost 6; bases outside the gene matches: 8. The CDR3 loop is CASSFKTGGSPEAFF. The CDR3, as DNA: TGTGCCAGCAGTTTCAAGACAGGGGGTTCTCCTGAAGCTTTCTTT.

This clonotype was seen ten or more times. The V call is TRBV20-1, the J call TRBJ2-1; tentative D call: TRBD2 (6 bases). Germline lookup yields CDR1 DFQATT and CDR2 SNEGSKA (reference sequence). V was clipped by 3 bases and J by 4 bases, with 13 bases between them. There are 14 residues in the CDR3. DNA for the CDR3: TGCAGTGCTAGCGGTTCGGAGGGATACAATGAGCAGTTCTTC. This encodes CSASGSEGYNEQFF.

CDR3 nucleotide sequence: TGCAGTGCCCTATCCCGACAGGGGGCACGAAACGAGCAGTACTTC. Its translation is CSALSRQGARNEQYF. This rearrangement joins TRBV20-1 to TRBJ2-7, with TRBD1 identical over 10 bases. The CDR3 consists of 15 residues. Per the germline V gene, CDR1 is DFQATT and CDR2 is SNEGSKA (reference sequence). V lost 6 bases, J lost 5 bases, and 13 bases stayed unmatched.

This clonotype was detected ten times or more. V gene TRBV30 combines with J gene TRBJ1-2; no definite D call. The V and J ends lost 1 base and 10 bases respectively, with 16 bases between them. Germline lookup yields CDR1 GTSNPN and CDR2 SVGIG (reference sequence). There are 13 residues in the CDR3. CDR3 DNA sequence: TGTGCCTGGAGTGGAACGATAGGCGTCGACTACACCTTC. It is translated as CAWSGTIGVDYTF.

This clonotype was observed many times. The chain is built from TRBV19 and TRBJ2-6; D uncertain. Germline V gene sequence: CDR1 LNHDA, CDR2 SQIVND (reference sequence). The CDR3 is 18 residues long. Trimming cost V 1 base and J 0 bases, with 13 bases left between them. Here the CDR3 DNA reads TGTGCCAGTAGTATAGGTTCGGCGAAGAGCTCTGGGGCCAACGTCCTGACTTTC. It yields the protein CASSIGSAKSSGANVLTF. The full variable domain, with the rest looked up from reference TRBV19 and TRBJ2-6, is DGGITQSPKYLFRKEGQNVTLSCEQNLNHDAMYWYRQDPGQGLRLIYYSQIVNDFQKGDIAEGYSVSREKKESFPLTVTSAQKNPTAFYLCASSIGSAKSSGANVLTFGAGSRLTVL.

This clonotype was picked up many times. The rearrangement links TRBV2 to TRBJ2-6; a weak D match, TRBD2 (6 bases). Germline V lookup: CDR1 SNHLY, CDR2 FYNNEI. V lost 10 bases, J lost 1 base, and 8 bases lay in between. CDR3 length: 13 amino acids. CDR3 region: CAIRESGANVLTF. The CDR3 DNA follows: TGTGCCATCCGGGAGTCTGGGGCCAACGTCCTGACTTTC.

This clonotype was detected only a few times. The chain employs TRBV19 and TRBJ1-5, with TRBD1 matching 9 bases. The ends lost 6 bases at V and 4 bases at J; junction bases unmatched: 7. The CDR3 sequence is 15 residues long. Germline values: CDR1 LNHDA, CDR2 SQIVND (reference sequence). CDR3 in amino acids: CASSDKQGANQPQHF. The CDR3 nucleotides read TGTGCCAGTAGCGACAAACAGGGGGCAAATCAGCCCCAGCATTTT.

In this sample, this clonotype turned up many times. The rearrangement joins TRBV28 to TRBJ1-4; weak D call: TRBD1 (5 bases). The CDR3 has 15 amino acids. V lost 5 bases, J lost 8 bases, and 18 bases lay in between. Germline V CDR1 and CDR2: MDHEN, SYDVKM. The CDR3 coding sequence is TGTGCCAGCAGTACCCCGGGCCAGGGAATGGAAAAACTGTTTTTT. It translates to CASSTPGQGMEKLFF.

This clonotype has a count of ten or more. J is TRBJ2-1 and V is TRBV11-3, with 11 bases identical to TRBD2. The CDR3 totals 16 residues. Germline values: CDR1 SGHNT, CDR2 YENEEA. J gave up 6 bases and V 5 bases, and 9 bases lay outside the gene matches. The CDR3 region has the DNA TGTGCCAGCAGCCCCCGAATAGCGGGAGGGGGCAATGAGCAGTTCTTC. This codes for CASSPRIAGGGNEQFF. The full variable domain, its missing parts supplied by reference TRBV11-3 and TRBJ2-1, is EAGVVQSPRYKIIEKKQPVAFWCNPISGHNTLYWYLQNLGQGPELLIRYENEEAVDDSQLPKDRFSAERLKGVDSTLKIQPAELGDSAVYLCASSPRIAGGGNEQFFGPGTRLTVL.

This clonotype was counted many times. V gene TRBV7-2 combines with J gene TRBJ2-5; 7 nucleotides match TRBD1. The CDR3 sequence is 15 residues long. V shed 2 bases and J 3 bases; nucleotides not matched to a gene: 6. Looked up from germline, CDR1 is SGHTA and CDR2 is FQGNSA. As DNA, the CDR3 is TGTGCCAGCAGCTTATCGGTTGGGACAGAAGAGACCCAGTACTTC. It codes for CASSLSVGTEETQYF.

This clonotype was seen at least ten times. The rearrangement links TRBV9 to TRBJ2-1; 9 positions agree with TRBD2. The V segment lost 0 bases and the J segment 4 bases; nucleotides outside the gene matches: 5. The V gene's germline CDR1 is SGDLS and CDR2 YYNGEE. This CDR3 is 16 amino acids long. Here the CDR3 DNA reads TGTGCCAGCAGCGTAGGGGGACTAGCATGGTACAATGAGCAGTTCTTC. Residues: CASSVGGLAWYNEQFF.

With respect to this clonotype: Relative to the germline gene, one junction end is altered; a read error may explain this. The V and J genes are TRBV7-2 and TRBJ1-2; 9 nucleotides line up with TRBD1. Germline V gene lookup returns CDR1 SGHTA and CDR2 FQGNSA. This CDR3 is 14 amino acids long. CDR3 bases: TGTGCCAGCAGCTCAGGGACAGGGCATTATGGCTGCACCTTC. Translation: CASSSGTGHYGCTF.

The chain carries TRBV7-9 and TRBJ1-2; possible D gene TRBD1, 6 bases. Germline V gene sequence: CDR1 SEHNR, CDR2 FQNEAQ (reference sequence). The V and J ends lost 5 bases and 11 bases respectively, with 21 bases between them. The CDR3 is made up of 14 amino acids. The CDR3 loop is CASSAAEGTRPYTF. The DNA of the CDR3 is TGTGCCAGCAGCGCGGCGGAAGGGACACGTCCGTACACCTTC.

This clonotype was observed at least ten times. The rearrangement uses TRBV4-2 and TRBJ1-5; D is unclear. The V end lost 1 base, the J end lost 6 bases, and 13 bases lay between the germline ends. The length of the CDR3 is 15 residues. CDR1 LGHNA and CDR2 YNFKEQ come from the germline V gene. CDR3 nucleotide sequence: TGTGCCAGCAGCCAAGGTATTAATTTAGTTCAGCCCCAGCATTTT. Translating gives CASSQGINLVQPQHF.

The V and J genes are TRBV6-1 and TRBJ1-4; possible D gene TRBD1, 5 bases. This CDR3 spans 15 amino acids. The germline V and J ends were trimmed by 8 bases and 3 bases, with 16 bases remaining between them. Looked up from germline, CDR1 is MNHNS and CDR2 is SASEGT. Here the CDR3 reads CASHPGTAPNEKLFF. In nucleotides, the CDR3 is TGTGCCAGCCACCCGGGGACGGCACCTAATGAAAAACTGTTTTTT.

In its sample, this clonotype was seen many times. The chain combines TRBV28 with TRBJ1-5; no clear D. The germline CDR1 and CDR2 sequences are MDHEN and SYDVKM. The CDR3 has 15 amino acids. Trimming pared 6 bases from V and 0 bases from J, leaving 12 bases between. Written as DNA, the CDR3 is TGTGCCAGCAGCTCCGGGATATATAGCAATCAGCCCCAGCATTTT. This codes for CASSSGIYSNQPQHF.

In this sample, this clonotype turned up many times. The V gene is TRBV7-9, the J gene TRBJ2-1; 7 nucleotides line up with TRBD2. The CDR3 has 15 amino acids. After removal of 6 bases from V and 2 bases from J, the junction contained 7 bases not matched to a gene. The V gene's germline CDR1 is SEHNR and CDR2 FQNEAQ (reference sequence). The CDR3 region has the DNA TGTGCCAGCAGGGGGGGGGATCGGGCCTACAATGAGCAGTTCTTC. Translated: CASRGGDRAYNEQFF. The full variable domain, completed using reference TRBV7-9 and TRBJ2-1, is DTGVSQNPRHKITKRGQNVTFRCDPISEHNRLYWYRQTLGQGPEFLTYFQNEAQLEKSRLLSDRFSAERPKGSFSTLEIQRTEQGDSAMYLCASRGGDRAYNEQFFGPGTRLTVL.